This T cell receptor beta chain came from a study of Graves' ophthalmopathy and Graves' hyperthyroidism. The sample holds many counts of this clonotype. The length of the CDR3 is 16 residues. Germline CDR1 LGHNT, CDR2 FRNRAP. Trimming cost V 0 bases and J 5 bases, with 16 bases left between them. CDR3 regions of TCR beta were amplified from RNA transcripts. The first round was an RT-PCR with HTBI primers, and the second round was a multiplex PCR. TCRdb re-derived calls from the multiplex PCR reads in MiXCR, one entry per CDR3 protein. The sample has fewer than 650,000 distinct CDR3 sequences, about a fifth seen once; the top ten hold 7.1%.

This TCR derives from a woman aged 18-30 years with stable Graves' hyperthyroidism. Some clones in this sample may be carry-over from other donors' samples. Material for sequencing was peripheral blood. The chain is built from TRBV12-5 and TRBJ2-5, with D uncertain. The DNA of the CDR3 is TGTGCTAGTGGTTTGGTGGTGGGGTTGATAGGCGAGACCCAGTACTTC. Protein sequence: CASGLVVGLIGETQYF.